This T cell receptor (beta chain) was sequenced in a study of blood T cell repertoires in COVID-19. The overall study: The origin of the acute and convalescent COVID-19 samples was the United States, Italy and Spain. Nucleic acid was either cDNA or gDNA, and it came from T cells, B-cell-depleted T cells, or PBMCs.

Germline V gene sequence: CDR1 KGHSH, CDR2 LQKENI. There are 15 residues in the CDR3. V was pared by 2 bases and J by 5 bases, with 8 bases of the junction left unmatched. In the authors' workflow: Estimated nucleated cell counts came from reference gene primer amplification. Clones were read by immunoSEQ multiplex PCR, and TCRdb kept only the in-frame ones, dropping some. Clone size and V and J calls were adopted from that table, with D and trimming inferred from the DNA. The profile shows some 100,000 clones, about 85% of them singletons. The chain recombines TRBV18 with TRBJ2-7; 8 bases are shared with TRBD2. This sequence was found in a human donor in a cohort sampled during active COVID-19. The source material was peripheral blood. The CDR3 sequence is CASSPRISGVDEQYF. Written as DNA, the CDR3 is TGTGCCAGCTCACCAAGGATTAGCGGGGTAGACGAGCAGTACTTC. The variable domain in full, with the rest retrieved from reference TRBV18 and TRBJ2-7, is NAGVMQNPRHLVRRRGQEARLRCSPMKGHSHVYWYRQLPEEGLKFMVYLQKENIIDESGMPKERFSAEFPKEGPSILRIQQVVRGDSAAYFCASSPRISGVDEQYFGPGTRLTVT.